Shown below are 12 T cell receptor beta chains from a single sample sequenced in a study of control samples from healthy donors and cancer patients. TCRdb's copy holds only in-frame clones and misses some; the assay was immunoSEQ multiplex PCR. The profile shows 99,000 or so clones, 80% to 90% of them singletons. The sequencing sample was made of blood. The source is a woman aged 45-65 years in good health.

The chain joins TRBV2 to TRBJ1-6; D is unclear. V was pared by 6 bases and J by 5 bases, with 11 bases between. Germline V gene lookup returns CDR1 SNHLY and CDR2 FYNNEI. There are 14 residues in the CDR3. CDR3 DNA sequence: TGTGCCAGCAGGCCCTATTCCAATAATTCACCCCTCCACTTT. This gives the protein CASRPYSNNSPLHF.

In its sample, this clone was seen a few times. In DNA, the CDR3 is TGTGCCAGCAGTGAAGCGCTTCAAAGGATTACCCATCTCGAGCAGTACTTC. The encoded protein is CASSEALQRITHLEQYF. V is TRBV6-1 and J is TRBJ2-7; the D is unclear. Per the germline V gene, CDR1 is MNHNS and CDR2 is SASEGT. V was pared by 0 bases and J by 6 bases, with 21 bases between. The CDR3 is 17 residues long.

In this sample, this clone turned up a few times. The chain is built from TRBV7-2 and TRBJ2-3; no clear D. CDR3 length: 13 amino acids. In germline, CDR1 is SGHTA, CDR2 FQGNSA. The V gene lost 1 base and the J gene lost 6 bases, with 8 bases spanning the gap. The DNA for the CDR3 is TGTGCCAGCAGCTTAGATCCCAGCGATACGCAGTATTTT. Encoded protein: CASSLDPSDTQYF.

This chain links TRBV6-6 with TRBJ1-4; 7 positions agree with TRBD1. The CDR3 has 13 residues. Per the germline V gene, CDR1 is MNHNY and CDR2 is SVGAGI (reference sequence). The J segment lost 8 bases and the V segment lost 5 bases, leaving 5 bases of the junction unmatched. CDR3 bases: TGTGCCAGCAGTCTTACACAGGGGGAAAAACTGTTTTTT. Residues: CASSLTQGEKLFF.

V is TRBV5-1 and J is TRBJ2-5, with D possibly matching TRBD1 (5 bases). CDR1 and CDR2 from the germline V gene are SGHRS and YFSETQ. The CDR3 runs 14 residues. V was shortened by 1 base and J by 5 bases, with 12 bases between the two germline ends. CDR3 loop: CASSLNAGSETQYF. CDR3 coding DNA: TGCGCCAGCAGCTTGAATGCAGGGTCGGAGACCCAGTACTTC.

The rearrangement joins TRBV11-3 to TRBJ1-5, with D hard to call. Germline values: CDR1 SGHNT, CDR2 YENEEA. The CDR3 is 12 amino acids. V was clipped by 10 bases and J by 5 bases, with 12 bases between them. The CDR3 protein is CATRSGDQPQHF. CDR3 DNA: TGTGCCACCAGATCGGGAGATCAGCCCCAGCATTTT.

CDR3 coding DNA: TGTGCCAGCAGCCCCCATGGGGGTAAGACAGATACGCAGTATTTT. Its protein product is CASSPHGGKTDTQYF. This chain uses TRBV7-2 with TRBJ2-3; D possibly matches TRBD1 or TRBD2 (5 bases each). This CDR3 spans 15 amino acids. Trimming shortened V by 5 bases and J by 3 bases, and 15 bases separated the two germline ends. The germline V gene has CDR1 SGHTA and CDR2 FQGNSA.

V usage is TRBV12-3 or TRBV12-4 and J usage is TRBJ1-5; D unclear. The CDR3 runs to 13 residues. V was trimmed by 6 bases and J by 4 bases, leaving 10 bases between them. The CDR3 sequence: CASRITANQPQHF. In DNA form, the CDR3 reads TGTGCCAGCAGAATAACAGCGAATCAGCCCCAGCATTTT.

Concerning this clone: The junction differs from germline at one of its ends, possibly a read error. The gene calls are TRBV7-2 and TRBJ2-7; D may be TRBD1 or TRBD2 (5 bases each). CDR1 is SGHTA, CDR2 FQGNSA, per germline. The CDR3 is 15 residues long. Here the CDR3 reads CASSLARDVDYEQYF. CDR3 sequence (DNA): TGTGCCAGCAGCCTAGCCCGGGACGTAGACTACGAGCAGTACTTC.

J is TRBJ1-4 and V is TRBV27; D gene unclear. This CDR3 is built from 13 residues. Per germline, CDR1 MNHEY and CDR2 SMNVEV (reference sequence). The V gene lost 7 bases and the J gene lost 3 bases, with 9 bases spanning the gap. CDR3 loop: CASTRDPNEKLFF. The CDR3 DNA reads TGTGCCAGCACTAGGGATCCTAATGAAAAACTGTTTTTT.

The rearrangement links TRBV9 to TRBJ1-6, with D possibly matching TRBD1 (6 bases). The germline V gene has CDR1 SGDLS and CDR2 YYNGEE. This CDR3 has 14 residues. The V and J ends lost 0 bases and 9 bases respectively, with 10 bases between them. CDR3 in amino acids: CASSVGQGSSPLHF. The CDR3 region has the DNA TGTGCCAGCAGCGTAGGCCAGGGGTCTTCACCCCTCCACTTT. Complete variable domain (other parts from reference TRBV9 and TRBJ1-6): DSGVTQTPKHLITATGQRVTLRCSPRSGDLSVYWYQQSLDQGLQFLIQYYNGEERAKGNILERFSAQQFPDLHSELNLSSLELGDSALYFCASSVGQGSSPLHFGNGTRLTVT.

The genes are TRBV7-2 and TRBJ2-3, with unresolved D. CDR3 length: 13 residues. Trimming stripped 5 bases from V and 2 bases from J, with 8 bases between. CDR1 and CDR2 (germline): SGHTA, FQGNSA. The CDR3 is CASSPPVTDTQYF. As DNA, the CDR3 is TGTGCCAGCAGCCCCCCAGTCACAGATACGCAGTATTTT.